Sequencing of this TCR beta chain was carried out in a study of blood T cell repertoires in COVID-19. The wider study: Whether acute or convalescent, the COVID-19 samples came from the United States, Italy and Spain. Nucleic acid was either cDNA or gDNA, and it came from T cells, B-cell-depleted T cells, or PBMCs.

Authors' processing steps: How many nucleated cells were present was estimated from reference gene primer amplification. Libraries were prepared by immunoSEQ multiplex PCR; TCRdb keeps only in-frame clonotypes and omits some of them. That table is the source of V, J and clone size, and D and trimming were worked out from the DNA. The sample contains around 92,000 clones, approximately 89% of which appear only once. This CDR3 has 15 amino acids. Trimming took 5 bases from V and 5 from J; bases not matched to a gene: 5. Germline assignment: CDR1 MNHEY and CDR2 SVGEGT. Source material: peripheral blood. This chain links TRBV6-2 or TRBV6-3 with TRBJ2-2; 10 bases agree with TRBD2. The sequence derives from a woman over 75 with active COVID-19. The CDR3 DNA reads TGTGCCAGCAGTCCAGCGGGAGGGATTACCGGGGAGCTGTTTTTT. This sequence encodes CASSPAGGITGELFF.